This TCR beta chain was sequenced in a study of OX40 agonist ivuxolimab in advanced cancers. At the level of the study: The treatment was a fully human IgG2 OX40 agonist, ivuxolimab. Partial responses were recorded for three patients, including one with hepatocellular carcinoma and two with cutaneous melanoma.

This clone was observed a single time. Generated by immunoSEQ multiplex PCR, the TCRdb table keeps only in-frame clones and is missing some. In the table there are roughly 25,000 clones, about 70% of which are singletons. The trim removed 4 bases at V and 3 bases at J, leaving 3 bases unmatched. This CDR3 comprises 13 residues. The germline gives CDR1 MDHEN, CDR2 SYDVKM. The sequence was obtained from an adult with an advanced solid tumor such as melanoma, head and neck, liver or kidney cancer. The V gene is TRBV28, the J gene TRBJ2-7, with 7 bases matching TRBD1. The sequences come from CD4+ or CD8+ T cells sorted from blood, collected in a trial of the OX40 agonist ivuxolimab. The CDR3 sequence: CASSWAGGYEQYF. The CDR3 bases are TGTGCCAGCAGTTGGGCAGGGGGCTACGAGCAGTACTTC.